This T cell receptor beta chain is drawn from a study of blood T cell repertoires in COVID-19 (dated by TCRdb to the early 2020s). In the study overall: Samples from collaborators originated in the United States, Italy and Spain and spanned both the acute and convalescent phases of COVID-19. Deeply sampled blood TCRbeta repertoires from subjects exposed to, actively infected with, or recovered from COVID-19 were included in the dataset. Where available, HLA class I and class II types were taken from metadata supplied by the sample provider and were not determined by assay-based typing. The repertoires were made available in a free public database intended to serve as a resource for research on the immune response to SARS-CoV-2. Sample metadata almost always included a de-identified subject ID, COVID-19 status, age in years and sex. Samples came from the ongoing ImmuneRACE study (first 160 participants) plus 1,254 subjects from 6 global collaborators. The material from the prospective study consisted of cDNA or gDNA derived from T cells, B-cell-depleted T cells, or PBMCs. Study-wide conclusions, independent of this receptor: How much clinical and demographic metadata was included differed by source and by participant, and the metadata was provided uncurated.

Participants in the prospective study were aged roughly 18 to 89 years, lived in 20 to 25 United States geographic areas, and enrolled through a virtual design. Cohort assignment in the prospective study relied on participant-reported clinical history from a screening survey and a study questionnaire. Each participant in the prospective study had whole blood, serum and a nasopharyngeal or oropharyngeal swab collected by mobile phlebotomists. Additional blood draws and questionnaires over an approximately two-month period could optionally be provided by prospective study participants. Blood samples from the prospective study were shipped frozen or at room temperature prior to DNA extraction. TCRbeta CDR3 regions were amplified from genomic DNA using the immunoSEQ Assay, a bias-controlled multiplex PCR. The original pipeline was this. The number of nucleated cells in each sample was estimated by amplification of reference gene primers within the assay. To quantify the absolute abundance of each unique TCRbeta CDR3 rearrangement, sequence reads were collapsed and filtered. For each sample, productive Simpson clonality was calculated by taking the square root of Simpson's diversity index across productive rearrangements. TCRdb obtained this table from immuneACCESS and retained in-frame rearrangements with V and J assigned. These tables miss some clones; where compared with another copy, unresolved V genes account for less than half of the shortfall, and the remainder is unexplained. D and trimming were read from the DNA, whereas the V and J calls and clone size are those reported in that table. Counted in this sample were approximately 220,000 clones; approximately 90% of them appeared once. The ten largest clones add up to just over 2.5% of the sample.

Including the terminal cysteine and phenylalanine, the CDR3 comprises 13 residues. Only CDR3 DNA remains: 39 bases, in frame from the first base. Via the germline V gene, CDR1 is MNHEY and CDR2 SVGAGI. The V end loses 2 bases and the J end loses 2 bases, and a stretch of 6 bases separates them. Only one count was recorded for this clone. What this receptor recognizes is not known. The sample holds no much larger clone one base away, and base qualities are not on file. Additional DNA sequences in this sample encode the identical CDR3. The source material was PBMCs or T cells enriched from blood (not recorded which). The TCR comes from a woman in her 30s with acute COVID-19. The sequence joins TRBV6-5 to TRBJ1-2, with TRBD1 tentatively as D gene (5 bases match). CDR3 sequence: CASSYGQNYGYTF. The nucleotide sequence is given as TGTGCCAGCAGTTACGGACAAAACTATGGCTACACCTTC.